Listed below are T cell receptor beta chains from one sample, sequenced in a study of cytomegalovirus exposure and HLA in healthy donors. Sequencing used immunoSEQ multiplex PCR; TCRdb keeps in-frame clones, though not all of them. Of over 100,000 clones detected, nearly 90% appear once; the ten largest clones hold 1.2%. Sequenced sample: PBMCs. The receptors shown here come from a woman aged 18-29 years in good health and CMV-seronegative. The CDR3 runs from the conserved cysteine through the conserved F or W. A D gene is named only where the DNA matches it firmly. Clone size is stated in some rows and not others, as once, few, many or a class when expanded.

D: .
V: TRBV19
J: TRBJ1-1
size: .
length: 13
DNA: TGTGCCAGTTCCCTTACAGGGTACTATGAAGCTTTCTTT
CDR3: CASSLTGYYEAFF

D: .
V: TRBV7-9
J: TRBJ2-7
size: .
length: 13
DNA: TGTGCCAGCAGCTTAGGACTCTCCTACGAGCAGTACTTC
CDR3: CASSLGLSYEQYF

D: .
V: TRBV7-9
J: TRBJ2-7
size: .
length: 14
DNA: TGTGCCAGCAGCTTAATGGTCTTACAGGGCGAGCAGTACTTC
CDR3: CASSLMVLQGEQYF

D: TRBD1
V: TRBV2
J: TRBJ2-7
size: .
length: 14
DNA: TGTGCCGGGTTAGGGACAGGGGGCGAGGGCGAGCAGTACTTC
CDR3: CAGLGTGGEGEQYF

D: .
V: TRBV5-1
J: TRBJ2-7
size: .
length: 14
DNA: TGCGCCAGCAGCCCCGAAGGTAGCGGTTACGAGCAGTACTTC
CDR3: CASSPEGSGYEQYF

D: .
V: TRBV28
J: TRBJ1-5
size: .
length: 15
DNA: TGTGCCAGCAGCCCCTCCTCAGGGGGCAATCAGCCCCAGCATTTT
CDR3: CASSPSSGGNQPQHF

D: .
V: TRBV2
J: TRBJ2-1
size: .
length: 13
DNA: TGTGCCAGCAGTGACGAGGGGGAGGGTGAGCAGTTCTTC
CDR3: CASSDEGEGEQFF

D: .
V: TRBV6-1
J: TRBJ1-3
size: .
length: 15
DNA: TGTGCCAGCAGTGAATATGGTCAGACTGGAAACACCATATATTTT
CDR3: CASSEYGQTGNTIYF

D: .
V: TRBV9
J: TRBJ1-5
size: .
length: 16
DNA: TGTGCCAGCAGCGTATCCGCAGGGGATAGCAATCAGCCCCAGCATTTT
CDR3: CASSVSAGDSNQPQHF

D: TRBD1
V: TRBV28
J: TRBJ1-6
size: .
length: 16
DNA: TGTGCCAGCAGTTTATTCAGGGGGCGCGTTAATTCACCCCTCCACTTT
CDR3: CASSLFRGRVNSPLHF

D: .
V: TRBV19
J: TRBJ1-1
size: .
length: 12
DNA: TGTGCCAGCCAGCGGGGGGTGGGTGAAGCTTTCTTT
CDR3: CASQRGVGEAFF

D: .
V: TRBV6-1
J: TRBJ1-5
size: .
length: 13
DNA: TGTGCCAGCAGTGGGGACTGGAATCAGCCCCAGCATTTT
CDR3: CASSGDWNQPQHF

D: TRBD2
V: TRBV15
J: TRBJ2-7
size: .
length: 14
DNA: TGTGCCACCAGCAGAGCGGGGGGGATTTACGAGCAGTACTTC
CDR3: CATSRAGGIYEQYF

D: TRBD1
V: TRBV18
J: TRBJ2-6
size: .
length: 17
DNA: TGTGCCAGCTCACAGGATCGACAGGGGACTGGGGCCAACGTCCTGACTTTC
CDR3: CASSQDRQGTGANVLTF

D: .
V: TRBV4-1
J: TRBJ2-2
size: .
length: 16
DNA: TGCGCCAGCAGCCAAGAGGCCTTGGCGAACACCGGGGAGCTGTTTTTT
CDR3: CASSQEALANTGELFF

D: .
V: TRBV10-3
J: TRBJ1-1
size: many
length: 16
DNA: TGTGCCATCAGTGAGTCGAGAGGAAGGTCCGGAAGTGAAGCTTTCTTT
CDR3: CAISESRGRSGSEAFF

D: .
V: TRBV29-1
J: TRBJ2-7
size: .
length: 12
DNA: TGCAGCGTCACGGTAAGCTCCTACGAGCAGTACTTC
CDR3: CSVTVSSYEQYF

D: .
V: TRBV19
J: TRBJ2-3
size: once
length: 14
DNA: TGTGCCAGTAGGCAGGGAAGCCGCACAGATACGCAGTATTTT
CDR3: CASRQGSRTDTQYF

D: TRBD2
V: TRBV10-1
J: TRBJ2-7
size: .
length: 14
DNA: TGCGCCAGCAGTGGGCTAGCGGGGGACTACGAGCAGTACTTC
CDR3: CASSGLAGDYEQYF

D: TRBD1
V: TRBV14
J: TRBJ2-7
size: once
length: 17
DNA: TGTGCCAGCAGCCAAGACTTCCGGGACAGCTTCTCCTACGAGCAGTACTTC
CDR3: CASSQDFRDSFSYEQYF

D: .
V: TRBV12-5
J: TRBJ2-1
size: .
length: 13
DNA: TGTGCTAGTGGTTTCCGACAGGATACTGAGCAGTTCTTC
CDR3: CASGFRQDTEQFF

D: TRBD1
V: TRBV6-5
J: TRBJ1-1
size: .
length: 15
DNA: TGTGCCAGCAGTAAAGGGGGCAGTTTGAACACTGAAGCTTTCTTT
CDR3: CASSKGGSLNTEAFF

D: .
V: TRBV19
J: TRBJ1-1
size: .
length: 18
DNA: TGTGCCAGTAGTACCCGAGGGGGGGGCCGAATTCTGAACACTGAAGCTTTCTTT
CDR3: CASSTRGGGRILNTEAFF

D: TRBD1
V: TRBV10-1
J: TRBJ2-3
size: .
length: 13
DNA: TGCGCCAGCAGTTTAGGGGGCGAAGATACGCAGTATTTT
CDR3: CASSLGGEDTQYF

D: .
V: TRBV7-9
J: TRBJ2-3
size: .
length: 16
DNA: TGTGCCAGCAGCTCCCCGGACACTATAAGCACAGATACGCAGTATTTT
CDR3: CASSSPDTISTDTQYF

D: .
V: TRBV21-1
J: TRBJ2-5
size: .
length: 17
DNA: TGTGCCAGCAGCCTAACGAACAGGGGGCAGAACGAAGAGACCCAGTACTTC
CDR3: CASSLTNRGQNEETQYF

D: .
V: TRBV5-6
J: TRBJ1-5
size: .
length: 14
DNA: TGTGCCAGCAGCTTGTTCCTCCCTAATCAGCCCCAGCATTTT
CDR3: CASSLFLPNQPQHF